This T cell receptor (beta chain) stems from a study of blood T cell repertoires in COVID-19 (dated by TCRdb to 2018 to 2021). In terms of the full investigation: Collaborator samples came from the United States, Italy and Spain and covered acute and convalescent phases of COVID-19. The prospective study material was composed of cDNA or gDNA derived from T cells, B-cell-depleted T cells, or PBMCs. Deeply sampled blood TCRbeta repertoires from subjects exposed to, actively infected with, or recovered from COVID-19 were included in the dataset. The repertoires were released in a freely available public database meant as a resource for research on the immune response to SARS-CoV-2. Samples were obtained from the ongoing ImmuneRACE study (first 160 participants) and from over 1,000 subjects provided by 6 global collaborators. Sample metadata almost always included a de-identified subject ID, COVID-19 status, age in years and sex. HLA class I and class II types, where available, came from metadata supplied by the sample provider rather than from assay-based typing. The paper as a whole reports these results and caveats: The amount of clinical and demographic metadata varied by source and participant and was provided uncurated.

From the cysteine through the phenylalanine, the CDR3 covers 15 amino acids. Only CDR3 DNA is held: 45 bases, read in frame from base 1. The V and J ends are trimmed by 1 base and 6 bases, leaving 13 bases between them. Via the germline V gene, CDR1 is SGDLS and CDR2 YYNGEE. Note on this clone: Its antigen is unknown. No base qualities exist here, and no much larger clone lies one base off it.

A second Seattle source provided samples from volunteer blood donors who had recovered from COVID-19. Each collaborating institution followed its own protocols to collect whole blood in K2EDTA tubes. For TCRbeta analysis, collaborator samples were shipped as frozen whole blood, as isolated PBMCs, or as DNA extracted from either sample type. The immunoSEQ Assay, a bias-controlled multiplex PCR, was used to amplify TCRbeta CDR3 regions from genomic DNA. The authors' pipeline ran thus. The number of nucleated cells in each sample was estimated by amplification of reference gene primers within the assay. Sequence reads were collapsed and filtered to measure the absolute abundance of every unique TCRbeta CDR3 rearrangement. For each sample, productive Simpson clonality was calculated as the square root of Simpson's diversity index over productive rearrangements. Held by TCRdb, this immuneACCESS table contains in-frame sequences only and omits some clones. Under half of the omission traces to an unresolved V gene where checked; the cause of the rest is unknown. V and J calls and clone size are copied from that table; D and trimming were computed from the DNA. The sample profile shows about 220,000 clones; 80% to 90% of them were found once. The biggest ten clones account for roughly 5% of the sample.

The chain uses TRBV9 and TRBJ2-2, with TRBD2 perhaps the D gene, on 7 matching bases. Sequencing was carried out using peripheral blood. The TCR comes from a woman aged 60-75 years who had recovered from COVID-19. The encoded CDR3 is CASSVYGGQAGELFF. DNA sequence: TGTGCCAGCAGCGTATACGGGGGGCAGGCCGGGGAGCTGTTTTTT.